The rows below give T cell receptor beta chains drawn from one sample of a study of cytomegalovirus exposure and HLA in healthy donors. Produced via immunoSEQ multiplex PCR; TCRdb's table is partial and in-frame only. The top ten hold around 0.9% of the sample, which has about 160,000 clones, about 96% seen once. The sample comprised PBMCs. The receptor set was obtained from a woman under 30 in good health and CMV-seronegative. The CDR3 runs from the conserved cysteine through the conserved F or W. The D gene is left open where the match is weak. Clone size, where shown, is once, few, many, or a class for clones that have expanded.

d_call,j_call,v_call,clone_size,cdr3_nt,cdr3_aa
.,TRBJ1-1,TRBV30,.,TGTGCCTGGAGTGTACCCCCTCGCGGAGGAGCTGAAGCTTTCTTT,CAWSVPPRGGAEAFF
TRBD2,TRBJ2-5,TRBV6-1,.,TGTGCCACCCGCTTTGAACTAGCGGGGTTTAGTACCCAGTACTTC,CATRFELAGFSTQYF
TRBD2,TRBJ2-5,TRBV9,.,TGTGCCAGCAGCGAGGGACTAGCGGGAGACCACCAAGAGACCCAGTACTTC,CASSEGLAGDHQETQYF
.,TRBJ1-6,TRBV7-9,.,TGTGCCAGCAGCTTAGGTGCTATGAGAGAATCACCCCTCCACTTT,CASSLGAMRESPLHF
.,TRBJ2-1,TRBV7-2,.,TGTGCCAGCAGCTTAGAGGGGCAAGGTTACAATGAGCAGTTCTTC,CASSLEGQGYNEQFF
.,TRBJ1-2,TRBV7-2,.,TGTGCCAGCAGCTTAGCCCTACAGGACCGCGGTGGCTACACCTTC,CASSLALQDRGGYTF
TRBD2,TRBJ2-7,TRBV5-6,.,TGTGCCAGCAGCTTGGTTTCTAGCGGGGGCAGTACCTACGAGCAGTACTTC,CASSLVSSGGSTYEQYF
TRBD1,TRBJ1-1,TRBV6-5,.,TGTGCCAGCAGAGACAGGGGTGTCGAAGCTTTCTTT,CASRDRGVEAFF
.,TRBJ2-1,TRBV27,.,TGTGCCAGCAGTTCCGACGGTCGTGGAGATGAGCAGTTCTTC,CASSSDGRGDEQFF
TRBD1,TRBJ2-7,TRBV27,.,TGTGCCAGCAGGGACAGGGGGCACGAAGCCTACGAGCAGTACTTC,CASRDRGHEAYEQYF
.,TRBJ1-4,TRBV7-9,.,TGTGCCAGCAGCAAATCGGGACACTGGGATGAAAAACTGTTTTTT,CASSKSGHWDEKLFF
.,TRBJ2-1,TRBV4-3,.,TGCGCCAGCAGCCAAGATGGGGGGGGCCCCTACAATGAGCAGTTCTTC,CASSQDGGGPYNEQFF
TRBD1,TRBJ2-1,TRBV7-2,.,TGTGCCAGCAGCAGGACAGGGGCGAGACCCGCCAATGAGCAGTTCTTC,CASSRTGARPANEQFF
.,TRBJ2-2,TRBV27,.,TGTGCCAGCAGTTTGGTAGCGGCTCGCACCGGGGAGCTGTTTTTT,CASSLVAARTGELFF
TRBD1,TRBJ1-4,TRBV5-1,.,TGCGCCAGCAGCTTGACAGGGGGCAATGAAAAACTGTTTTTT,CASSLTGGNEKLFF
.,TRBJ2-7,TRBV5-6,.,TGTGCCAGCAGCCAGAGGAGGGATTCCGAGCAGTACTTC,CASSQRRDSEQYF
.,TRBJ1-1,TRBV30,.,TGTGCCTGGACCATGGGGGGTCGCGGACGTAAGAACACTGAAGCTTTCTTT,CAWTMGGRGRKNTEAFF
.,TRBJ1-1,TRBV10-3,.,TGTGCCATCAGTGAGTCGACTCGAGCGAACACTGAAGCTTTCTTT,CAISESTRANTEAFF
.,TRBJ2-3,TRBV7-2,.,TGTGCCAGCAGGTTCCCTTCGCAGGGGAAGGGATCAGATACGCAGTATTTT,CASRFPSQGKGSDTQYF
.,TRBJ2-1,TRBV7-3,.,TGTGCCAGCAGCCTGACTCGGTACAATGAGCAGTTCTTC,CASSLTRYNEQFF
TRBD1,TRBJ1-2,TRBV4-2,.,TGTGCCAGCAGCCAAGCCGGGACAGGGGATGGCTACACCTTC,CASSQAGTGDGYTF
.,TRBJ1-1,TRBV19,.,TGTGCCAGTAGTTCGGCCCCATCAGGGTCCCACCGTGAAGCTTTCTTT,CASSSAPSGSHREAFF
TRBD1,TRBJ1-2,TRBV19,.,TGTGCCAGTAACAAATTCCCGGGACAGGGGATCGGGGATATCTATGGCTACACCTTC,CASNKFPGQGIGDIYGYTF
.,TRBJ1-3,TRBV13,.,TGTGCCAGCAGCGCTACAGGGTCTGGAAACACCATATATTTT,CASSATGSGNTIYF
.,TRBJ1-2,TRBV18,.,TGTGCCAGCTCACCATTTATACCGCGACAGATTGACTATGGCTACACCTTC,CASSPFIPRQIDYGYTF
.,TRBJ1-3,TRBV19,.,TGTGCCAGTACCTCGACCTTTAGGGGCTCTGGAAACACCATATATTTT,CASTSTFRGSGNTIYF
TRBD2,TRBJ2-5,TRBV5-4,.,TGTGCCAGCAGCTCAGCGGGGGCCCCGACCCAGTACTTC,CASSSAGAPTQYF
TRBD1,TRBJ2-5,TRBV6-5,.,TGTGCCAGCAGTTACGGGGCAGGGGGCGAGACCCAGTACTTC,CASSYGAGGETQYF
TRBD1,TRBJ2-3,TRBV7-9,.,TGTGCCAGCAGCTTTACAGGGGACCCCGCGGATACGCAGTATTTT,CASSFTGDPADTQYF
TRBD2,TRBJ2-1,TRBV7-3,.,TGTGCCAGCAGCCACGGGCCGGGGGGGCCCTCCAATGAGCAGTTCTTC,CASSHGPGGPSNEQFF
.,TRBJ2-3,TRBV5-4,.,TGTGCCAGCAGACCGGGTCCGCAGGGGAATGGAGATACGCAGTATTTT,CASRPGPQGNGDTQYF
.,TRBJ1-6,TRBV13,.,TGTGCCAGCAGCCGGAGGGTCGGGCAGGCTAATTCACCCCTCCACTTT,CASSRRVGQANSPLHF
.,TRBJ2-3,TRBV25-1,.,TGTGCCAGCAGCAGGGGTACAGATACGCAGTATTTT,CASSRGTDTQYF
TRBD1,TRBJ2-1,TRBV7-3,once,TGTGCCAGCAGCTCTCCTCTTGGGACAGGCGACAATGAGCAGTTCTTC,CASSSPLGTGDNEQFF
.,TRBJ2-1,TRBV7-6,.,TGTGCCAGCAGCTTAGGTGACGGACTACGGACTCTGTTCAATGAGCAGTTCTTC,CASSLGDGLRTLFNEQFF
.,TRBJ1-2,TRBV29-1,.,TGCAGCGTTGGGATGTCATTTGAGGGCTATGGCTACACCTTC,CSVGMSFEGYGYTF